These 8 T cell receptor beta chains came from one sample sequenced in a study of response to subunit inactivated influenza vaccine. Using its own MiXCR run on the RT-PCR reads, TCRdb lists one record per CDR3 protein. The repertoire holds about 540,000 distinct CDR3 sequences, with roughly 25% as singletons. The sample was also reused in another study, on T cells expressing NK-cell markers. That work states: In generating TCR beta cDNA, 5'RACE template switching with UMIs was used.

Here the sequenced sample was CD4+ T cells sorted from PBMCs, taken 11 to 12 days after vaccination. The origin of the receptors is a man over 45 who received an inactivated influenza vaccine.

Ten or more counts support this clonotype. V and J are TRBV4-3 and TRBJ1-5; 7 bases match TRBD1. This CDR3 is 14 amino acids long. Germline V lookup: CDR1 LGHNA, CDR2 YSLEER. V shed 2 bases and J 7 bases; nucleotides not matched to a gene: 5. The CDR3 nucleotides are TGCGCCAGCAGCCAAAACAGGGGCTTACAGCCCCAGCATTTT. Translated: CASSQNRGLQPQHF.

The chain's CDR3 is CASSPVDSFNYGYTF. The CDR3 DNA reads TGTGCCAGCTCACCGGTCGACAGTTTTAACTATGGCTACACCTTC. The rearrangement joins TRBV18 to TRBJ1-2; D is perhaps TRBD1 (5 bases). Germline V gene data show CDR1 as KGHSH and CDR2 as LQKENI. V was clipped by 3 bases and J by 1 base, with 12 bases between them. The CDR3 is made up of 15 amino acids.

The chain uses TRBV7-2 and TRBJ2-3; D possibly matches TRBD1 or TRBD2 (6 bases each). There are 16 residues in the CDR3. V lost 6 bases and J lost 2, with 18 bases in between. From germline, CDR1 is SGHTA and CDR2 FQGNSA. The CDR3 region is CASSLRRGGPTDTQYF. The CDR3 DNA reads as TGTGCCAGCAGTCTAAGGAGAGGGGGGCCCACAGATACGCAGTATTTT.

This clonotype turned up a few times. The CDR3 bases are TGTGCCAGCAGTGTGGGTGCCCTTGGCTACACCTTC. It translates to CASSVGALGYTF. The chain has TRBV2 and TRBJ1-2; D not certain. With 4 bases removed from V and 7 bases from J, the gap between germline ends came to 10 bases. The CDR3 totals 12 residues. Germline CDR1 and CDR2: SNHLY and FYNNEI.

The chain is built from TRBV7-8 and TRBJ2-2, with D uncertain. The germline gives CDR1 SGHVS, CDR2 FQNEAQ. The germline V and J ends were trimmed by 5 bases and 2 bases, with 9 bases remaining between them. The CDR3 runs 14 residues. CDR3 coding DNA: TGTGCCAGCAGCACCCTACCTAACACCGGGGAGCTGTTTTTT. This sequence encodes CASSTLPNTGELFF.

The sample holds a few counts of this clonotype. This sequence joins TRBV7-9 and TRBJ2-2, with D perhaps matching TRBD1 (6 bases). CDR3 size: 15 residues. The V gene's germline CDR1 is SEHNR and CDR2 FQNEAQ (reference sequence). Trimming took off 2 bases at V and 5 bases at J, with 12 bases between the two ends. CDR3 nucleotide sequence: TGTGCCAGCAGCTTAAACAGGGTTGGGACCGGGGAGCTGTTTTTT. Translating gives CASSLNRVGTGELFF.

The chain uses TRBV20-1 and TRBJ2-5; maybe TRBD1 (8 bases). In germline, CDR1 is DFQATT, CDR2 SNEGSKA (reference sequence). Trimming removed 6 bases at V and 5 bases at J, with 16 bases between. The CDR3 runs to 13 residues. The CDR3 coding sequence is TGCAGTGCCAGAAACAGGGGGGGGGAGACCCAGTACTTC. It specifies CSARNRGGETQYF.

The genes are TRBV20-1 and TRBJ2-2; 8 bases fit TRBD2. Germline V lookup: CDR1 DFQATT, CDR2 SNEGSKA (reference sequence). The CDR3 loop spans 15 amino acids. V shed 5 bases and J 7 bases; nucleotides not matched to a gene: 12. The CDR3: CSAPSPGLVLGELFF. The CDR3 DNA sequence: TGCAGTGCTCCCTCCCCGGGACTAGTTCTCGGGGAGCTGTTTTTT.